This TCR beta chain comes out of a study of shared clonotypes between healthy human individuals. Looking at the study overall: Aged 18 to 49, the donors were a couple of women and three men.

Regarding the study as a whole: Across subsets, estimated richness was generally greater for naive than for memory populations.

TCRdb's copy holds only in-frame clones and misses some; the assay was immunoSEQ multiplex PCR. The repertoire holds roughly 1.5 million clones, with 98% as singletons. The V gene's germline CDR1 is GTSNPN and CDR2 SVGIG (reference sequence). The CDR3 spans 15 residues. V was pared by 4 bases and J by 6 bases, with 9 bases of the junction left unmatched. Turning to this clone: Antigen specificity is unknown.

This clonotype originated in a man under 40 in good health. Input material: naive CD4+ T cells sorted from blood. Subset in this sample: CD45RA+ positively selected. This chain uses TRBV30 with TRBJ2-1, with 10 nucleotides matching TRBD1. In DNA, the CDR3 is TGTGCCTGGACCATTGGGGACAGGGGCAGCAATGAGCAGTTCTTC. Translation gives CAWTIGDRGSNEQFF.